This TCR beta chain appears in the sequencing data of a study of cytomegalovirus exposure and HLA in healthy donors. Overall study findings and caveats: Association of a missense DCLRE1C variant with TCR beta V- and J-gene trimming was reported in a later analysis. Roughly even sequencing depth across donors was the assumption behind the presence/absence analyses.

Comments on this clone: As yet, its antigen is unknown.

PCR was performed using 60 Vbeta and 13 Jbeta primers. Data came from immunoSEQ multiplex PCR; TCRdb stores just in-frame clones and leaves some out. The table lists over 150,000 clones, roughly 80% of them singletons. What was sequenced was PBMCs. This sequence was found in a woman in her fifties or sixties in good health and CMV-seronegative.

CDR3 coding DNA: TGTGCCAGCAGGACAGGGGGGTACACCGGGGAGCTGTTTTTT. Amino acids: CASRTGGYTGELFF. The rearrangement joins TRBV6-1 to TRBJ2-2; 9 nucleotides line up with TRBD1. Trimming cost V 6 bases and J 3 bases; bases outside gene matches: 2. The length of the CDR3 is 14 residues. Germline assignment: CDR1 MNHNS and CDR2 SASEGT.